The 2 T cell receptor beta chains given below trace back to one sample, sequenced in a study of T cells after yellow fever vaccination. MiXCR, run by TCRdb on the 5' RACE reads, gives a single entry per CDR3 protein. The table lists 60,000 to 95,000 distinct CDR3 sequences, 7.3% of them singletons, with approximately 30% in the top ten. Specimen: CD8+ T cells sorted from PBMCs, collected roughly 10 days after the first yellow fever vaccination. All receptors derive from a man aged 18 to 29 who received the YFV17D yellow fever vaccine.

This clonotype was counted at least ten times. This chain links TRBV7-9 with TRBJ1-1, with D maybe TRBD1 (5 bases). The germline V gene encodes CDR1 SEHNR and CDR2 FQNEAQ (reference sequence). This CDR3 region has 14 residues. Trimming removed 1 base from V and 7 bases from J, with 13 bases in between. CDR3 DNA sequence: TGTGCCAGCAGCTTAGAGCGGGGGAGGGATGAAGCTTTCTTT. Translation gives CASSLERGRDEAFF. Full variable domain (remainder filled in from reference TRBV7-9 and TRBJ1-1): DTGVSQNPRHKITKRGQNVTFRCDPISEHNRLYWYRQTLGQGPEFLTYFQNEAQLEKSRLLSDRFSAERPKGSFSTLEIQRTEQGDSAMYLCASSLERGRDEAFFGQGTRLTVV.

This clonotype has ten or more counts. CDR3 bases: TGCAGCGCACGGGACGCCTGGGAGACCCAGTACTTC. This translates into CSARDAWETQYF. The chain carries TRBV29-1 and TRBJ2-5, with D possibly being TRBD1 or TRBD2 (5 bases each). In germline, CDR1 is SQVTM, CDR2 ANQGSEA. This CDR3 spans 12 amino acids. The germline V and J ends were trimmed by 7 bases and 5 bases, with 14 bases remaining between them.